A single sample gave rise to the 18 T cell receptor beta chains below, sequenced in a study of shared clonotypes between healthy human individuals (dated by TCRdb to the early 2020s). Library generation was performed with the immunoSEQ multiplex PCR assay. TCRdb mirrors the immuneACCESS table, restricted to in-frame sequences. Some clones are absent from its copies; in checked studies, under half trace to an unresolved V gene, and the reason for the others is unknown. This sample is represented by 2 million to 2.5 million clones; over 90% of them were singletons. The top ten constitute 0.39% of the sample. The sample taken for sequencing was naive CD4+ T cells from PBMCs. The sample's cell subset or site label is to be understood as: CD45RA+ positively selected. The source of these receptors is a young man in good health. Some clones in this sample may be carry-over from other donors' samples.

CDR3 region: CASTDTSGSSYNEQFF. CDR3 bases: TGTGCCAGCACTGATACTAGCGGGAGCTCCTACAATGAGCAGTTCTTC. This chain uses TRBV6-1 with TRBJ2-1; TRBD2 matches 11 bases. Germline V gene data show CDR1 as MNHNS and CDR2 as SASEGT. There are 16 residues in the CDR3. Trimming took 7 bases from V and 0 from J; bases not matched to a gene: 5.

This clone was observed a few times. This sequence joins TRBV30 and TRBJ1-5; D uncertain. Trimming removed 3 bases from V and 9 bases from J, with 9 bases in between. The CDR3 length is 11 residues. Germline V gene lookup returns CDR1 GTSNPN and CDR2 SVGIG (reference sequence). The CDR3 coding sequence is TGTGCCTGGAGCACCCGAGGGCCCCAGCATTTT. Residues: CAWSTRGPQHF.

V and J are TRBV5-3 and TRBJ2-7; TRBD2 matches at 13 bases. TRBV5-3 is flagged as an ORF with uncertain function. Losses at the gene ends were 8 bases for V and 6 bases for J; bases not matched to a gene: 11. This CDR3 contains 15 residues. CDR3 in amino acids: CARAPGLAGSSEQYF. CDR3 in DNA: TGTGCCAGGGCCCCGGGACTAGCGGGGTCGTCCGAGCAGTACTTC.

The gene calls are TRBV7-2 and TRBJ1-1; 8 nucleotides align to TRBD1. The V segment lost 5 bases and the J segment 1 base; nucleotides outside the gene matches: 9. From germline, CDR1 is SGHTA and CDR2 FQGNSA. The CDR3 contains 16 residues. CDR3 loop: CASSLHRTGTNTEAFF. In nucleotides, the CDR3 is TGTGCCAGCAGCCTCCACCGGACAGGGACGAACACTGAAGCTTTCTTT.

The J gene is TRBJ2-1, the V gene TRBV11-2; tentatively, D is TRBD2 (7 bases). The germline gives CDR1 SGHAT, CDR2 FQNNGV. CDR3 length equals 15 residues. Trimming took 1 base from V and 3 from J, leaving 10 bases between them. Here the CDR3 reads CASSLAGGVYNEQFF. CDR3 sequence (DNA): TGTGCCAGCAGCTTAGCGGGGGGCGTCTACAATGAGCAGTTCTTC.

This clone was seen only once. The rearrangement links TRBV28 to TRBJ2-7; tentatively, D is TRBD1 (6 bases). V was pared by 3 bases and J by 5 bases, with 14 bases between. The CDR3 length is 14 residues. The germline V gene encodes CDR1 MDHEN and CDR2 SYDVKM. This CDR3 is CASSLWGRGHEQYF. The CDR3 bases are TGTGCCAGCAGTTTGTGGGGGCGTGGGCACGAGCAGTACTTC.

The V call is TRBV7-6, the J call TRBJ2-3; D is possibly TRBD2 (5 bases). Trimming left V 5 bases short and J 2 bases short, with 8 bases between. This CDR3 is 13 amino acids long. CDR1 is SGHVS, CDR2 FNYEAQ, per germline. CDR3 amino acids: CASSRTLTDTQYF. The CDR3, as DNA: TGTGCCAGCAGCAGGACTCTCACAGATACGCAGTATTTT.

V gene TRBV7-2 combines with J gene TRBJ1-5, with 10 bases matching TRBD1. The CDR3 is made up of 14 amino acids. V trimming: 5 bases; J trimming: 6 bases; junction bases outside the gene matches: 4. Germline CDR1 reads SGHTA; CDR2 reads FQGNSA. This chain's CDR3 is CASSQRTGGQPQHF. The CDR3 DNA follows: TGTGCCAGCAGCCAACGGACAGGGGGTCAGCCCCAGCATTTT.

V usage is TRBV11-2 and J usage is TRBJ1-2; D is uncertain. The CDR3 extends over 13 amino acids. V lost 3 bases, J lost 5 bases, and 10 bases lay in between. The germline CDR1 and CDR2 sequences are SGHAT and FQNNGV. CDR3 DNA sequence: TGTGCCAGCAGCTTCCTACAGCCTTATGGCTACACCTTC. As protein: CASSFLQPYGYTF.

The gene calls are TRBV7-6 and TRBJ2-2; D not resolved. The CDR3 sequence is 13 residues long. Trimming stripped 5 bases from V and 3 bases from J, with 7 bases between. Germline CDR1 reads SGHVS; CDR2 reads FNYEAQ. The CDR3 protein is CASSPRDTGELFF. Written as DNA, the CDR3 is TGTGCCAGCAGCCCTAGAGACACCGGGGAGCTGTTTTTT.

The genes are TRBV5-8 and TRBJ2-3, with 8 nucleotides matching TRBD2. V lost 2 bases to trimming and J lost 6 bases; unmatched junction nucleotides: 5. The germline V gene encodes CDR1 SGHTS and CDR2 YDEGEE. The CDR3 loop spans 14 amino acids. CDR3: CASSLGLAGDTQYF. The CDR3 bases are TGTGCCAGCAGCTTAGGACTAGCCGGGGATACGCAGTATTTT.

This chain joins TRBV30 and TRBJ2-2; D remains ambiguous. V was shortened by 4 bases and J by 5 bases, with 5 bases between the two germline ends. The CDR3 totals 11 residues. Germline V gene lookup returns CDR1 GTSNPN and CDR2 SVGIG (reference sequence). In nucleotides, the CDR3 is TGTGCCTGGAACCCTACCGGGGAGCTGTTTTTT. The encoded protein is CAWNPTGELFF.

This clone has just one count. Other DNA sequences in the same sample also yield this CDR3. J is TRBJ2-2 and V is TRBV5-1; TRBD1 is a possible D gene (6 bases). This CDR3 contains 15 residues. The germline V and J ends were trimmed by 4 bases and 0 bases, with 10 bases remaining between them. Germline lookup yields CDR1 SGHRS and CDR2 YFSETQ. The DNA of the CDR3 is TGCGCCAGCAGCACCGGGACATCGAACACCGGGGAGCTGTTTTTT. Its translation: CASSTGTSNTGELFF.

This chain connects TRBV19 to TRBJ2-7, with 7 bases fitting TRBD2. With 7 bases clipped from V and 11 bases from J, the junction kept 11 bases outside the gene matches. This CDR3 region has 12 residues. CDR1 and CDR2 from the germline V gene are LNHDA and SQIVND (reference sequence). The CDR3 nucleotides read TGTGCCAGTAAGGATCCTAGCGGCACCGAGTACTTC. The encoded protein is CASKDPSGTEYF. Drawing the rest from reference TRBV19 and TRBJ2-7, the complete variable domain is DGGITQSPKYLFRKEGQNVTLSCEQNLNHDAMYWYRQDPGQGLRLIYYSQIVNDFQKGDIAEGYSVSREKKESFPLTVTSAQKNPTAFYLCASKDPSGTEYFGPGTRLTVT.

Worth noting for this clone: The sample has other DNA sequences that encode this CDR3 too. The genes are TRBV5-1 and TRBJ1-4; TRBD1 is a possible D gene (5 bases). Germline values: CDR1 SGHRS, CDR2 YFSETQ. The V end was cut by 1 base, the J end by 7 bases, with 14 bases between. The CDR3 is 15 residues long. The CDR3 nucleotides read TGCGCCAGCAGCTTGTTAGGGCAGGGCGGTGAAAAACTGTTTTTT. The encoded protein is CASSLLGQGGEKLFF.

The chain has TRBV20-1 and TRBJ2-4; TRBD2 matches 8 bases. V was clipped by 6 bases and J by 7 bases; unmatched bases: 2. The CDR3 spans 11 residues. In germline, CDR1 is DFQATT, CDR2 SNEGSKA (reference sequence). The CDR3 bases are TGCAGTGCCCCTAGCGGGAACATTCAGTACTTC. Its protein is CSAPSGNIQYF.

The rearrangement uses TRBV7-9 and TRBJ2-5; possible D gene TRBD2, 5 bases. Trimming pared 5 bases from V and 3 bases from J, leaving 10 bases between. The CDR3 loop spans 13 amino acids. Germline assignment: CDR1 SEHNR and CDR2 FQNEAQ (reference sequence). The CDR3 DNA reads as TGTGCCAGCAGCCTGGACTGGGAAGAGACCCAGTACTTC. The encoded protein is CASSLDWEETQYF.

V gene TRBV15 combines with J gene TRBJ2-5; TRBD2 is a possible D gene (5 bases). V lost 0 bases to trimming and J lost 1 base, with 12 bases between them. This CDR3 has 16 amino acids. Per the germline V gene, CDR1 is LNHNV and CDR2 is YYDKDF (reference sequence). The CDR3 is CATSRERASGQETQYF. In DNA form, the CDR3 reads TGTGCCACCAGCAGAGAGAGGGCGTCAGGCCAAGAGACCCAGTACTTC.